Listed below are T cell receptor beta chains from one sample, sequenced in a study of patients and donors after allogeneic stem cell transplantation. One entry per CDR3 protein results from TCRdb running MiXCR on the RT-PCR reads. The top ten hold 25% to 30% of the sample, which has roughly 150,000 distinct CDR3 sequences, 24% seen once. Specimen: blood, either unsorted or a sorted T cell fraction (not recorded which). These receptors originate from a human donor who was either an allogeneic HSCT recipient or a stem cell or donor lymphocyte infusion donor (not recorded which). It is not recorded whose cells these are; they may come from a transplant donor. Both conserved end residues are part of each CDR3. D genes are given only for firm matches. Clone size is given for some rows only: seen once, a few or many times, or a class if the clone is expanded.

clone size	V gene	J gene	D gene	CDR3 protein	CDR3 DNA
once	TRBV12-3/TRBV12-4	TRBJ2-1	TRBD2	CASSNLAGPTGNEQFF	TGTGCCAGCAGTAACCTAGCGGGACCCACCGGGAATGAGCAGTTCTTC
-	TRBV9	TRBJ2-3	-	CASSVAWGAGTDTQYF	TGTGCCAGCAGCGTAGCGTGGGGGGCAGGCACAGATACGCAGTATTTT
-	TRBV5-1	TRBJ2-1	TRBD2	CASSLVSSGGNNEQFF	TGCGCCAGCAGCTTGGTGTCTAGCGGGGGGAACAATGAGCAGTTCTTC
many	TRBV3-1	TRBJ1-5	TRBD1	CASSPRTGQGQPQHF	TGTGCCAGCAGCCCTCGGACAGGGCAGGGGCAGCCCCAGCATTTT
few	TRBV7-2	TRBJ2-2	-	CASSLQGSNTGELFF	TGTGCCAGCAGCTTGCAGGGTTCGAACACCGGGGAGCTGTTTTTT
few	TRBV12-3/TRBV12-4	TRBJ1-2	-	CASSLDGTDGYTF	TGTGCCAGCAGTTTAGATGGGACTGATGGCTACACCTTC
few	TRBV12-3/TRBV12-4	TRBJ1-5	-	CASSTRGLGGNQPQHF	TGTGCCAGCAGTACCAGGGGCCTAGGTGGCAATCAGCCCCAGCATTTT
many	TRBV2	TRBJ1-1	-	CANRDRNTEAFF	TGTGCCAACCGGGACCGAAACACTGAAGCTTTCTTT
-	TRBV29-1	TRBJ1-2	-	CSVEEEPPNYGYTF	TGCAGCGTGGAAGAGGAGCCACCAAACTATGGCTACACCTTC
-	TRBV20-1	TRBJ2-1	-	CSAINPTWGGNEQFF	TGCAGTGCGATCAATCCAACCTGGGGTGGCAATGAGCAGTTCTTC
-	TRBV12-3/TRBV12-4	TRBJ2-1	-	CASSSRQISYNEQFF	TGTGCCAGCAGTAGCCGACAGATATCCTACAATGAGCAGTTCTTC
many	TRBV12-3/TRBV12-4	TRBJ1-1	-	CASSRTRGEAFF	TGTGCCAGCAGCCGGACCCGGGGTGAAGCTTTCTTT
-	TRBV10-3	TRBJ2-2	-	CACSSGTTGELFF	TGTGCCTGCTCCTCAGGGACCACCGGGGAGCTGTTTTTT
-	TRBV19	TRBJ1-2	-	CASSIDRGENYGYTF	TGTGCCAGTAGTATAGATAGGGGGGAGAACTATGGCTACACCTTC
few	TRBV20-1	TRBJ2-1	TRBD2	CSAKRGEQFF	TGCAGTGCTAAGCGGGGTGAGCAGTTCTTC
-	TRBV15	TRBJ1-5	-	CATRGVSNQPQHF	TGTGCCACAAGAGGTGTTAGCAATCAGCCCCAGCATTTT
few	TRBV12-3/TRBV12-4	TRBJ2-1	-	CASSLGELEFF	TGTGCCAGCAGTTTAGGCGAATTAGAGTTCTTC
-	TRBV7-3	TRBJ2-3	TRBD2	CASSLRGAGFDTQYF	TGTGCCAGCAGCTTAAGGGGAGCGGGATTTGATACGCAGTATTTT
few	TRBV25-1	TRBJ2-1	TRBD2	CASQRTSGNYNEQFF	TGTGCCAGCCAAAGGACTAGCGGTAATTACAATGAGCAGTTCTTC
-	TRBV5-1	TRBJ2-5	-	CASNYRDQETQYF	TGCGCCAGCAACTACAGAGACCAAGAGACCCAGTACTTC
-	TRBV6-1	TRBJ2-1	-	CASSERTPGGEQFF	TGTGCCAGCAGTGAACGAACACCGGGCGGTGAGCAGTTCTTC
-	TRBV29-1	TRBJ2-7	-	CSVERGADEQYF	TGCAGCGTTGAACGGGGGGCGGACGAGCAGTACTTC
-	TRBV12-3/TRBV12-4	TRBJ1-2	TRBD1	CASSGQGPVLGGYTF	TGTGCCAGCTCGGGACAGGGCCCCGTGCTAGGGGGCTACACCTTC
-	TRBV4-2	TRBJ1-1	TRBD1	CASSTGVTEAFF	TGTGCCAGCAGTACAGGGGTTACTGAAGCTTTCTTT
few	TRBV11-2	TRBJ2-1	TRBD2	CASSLESRGGGYNEQFF	TGTGCCAGCAGCTTAGAGTCGCGGGGGGGAGGATACAATGAGCAGTTCTTC
-	TRBV6-5	TRBJ2-3	-	CASSYSSASSTDTQYF	TGTGCCAGCAGTTACTCTAGCGCCTCTAGCACAGATACGCAGTATTTT
-	TRBV18	TRBJ2-7	-	CASSPPWTATYEQYF	TGTGCCAGCTCACCACCTTGGACGGCTACCTACGAGCAGTACTTC
-	TRBV14	TRBJ2-1	-	CASSQIIGYNEQFF	TGTGCCAGCAGCCAAATTATTGGGTACAATGAGCAGTTCTTC
-	TRBV7-9	TRBJ2-1	-	CASSSPRVSSYNEQFF	TGTGCCAGCAGCTCCCCGAGGGTGAGCTCCTACAATGAGCAGTTCTTC
-	TRBV29-1	TRBJ2-3	-	CSVEVVSTDTQYF	TGCAGCGTTGAGGTGGTTAGCACAGATACGCAGTATTTT
-	TRBV6-2/TRBV6-3	TRBJ2-1	-	CASSYVSNGYNEQFF	TGTGCCAGCAGTTATGTTTCCAACGGATACAATGAGCAGTTCTTC
-	TRBV12-5	TRBJ1-4	-	CASGFRDSDPFNEKLFF	TGTGCTAGTGGTTTTCGTGACAGCGATCCTTTTAATGAAAAACTGTTTTTT
-	TRBV6-5	TRBJ1-2	-	CASSYSTTEGYGYTF	TGTGCCAGCAGTTACTCGACGACAGAGGGCTATGGCTACACCTTC
few	TRBV29-1	TRBJ2-5	TRBD2	CSAPTGRGDLETQYF	TGCAGCGCCCCTACCGGGAGGGGCGATCTGGAGACCCAGTACTTC
-	TRBV20-1	TRBJ2-1	-	CSASLTTSYNEQFF	TGCAGTGCTAGTCTAACTACCTCCTACAATGAGCAGTTCTTC
-	TRBV4-2	TRBJ2-5	TRBD2	CASSQVGAGGRETQYF	TGTGCCAGCAGCCAAGTGGGTGCGGGGGGGAGAGAGACCCAGTACTTC
-	TRBV12-3/TRBV12-4	TRBJ2-1	-	CASSLAILAFKVDEQFF	TGTGCCAGCAGTTTAGCAATACTAGCTTTTAAGGTCGATGAGCAGTTCTTC
few	TRBV5-1	TRBJ2-5	-	CASSFQGPIQETQYF	TGCGCCAGCAGCTTCCAGGGGCCGATTCAAGAGACCCAGTACTTC
few	TRBV12-3/TRBV12-4	TRBJ2-2	-	CASSSTFTGELFF	TGTGCCAGCAGTTCGACCTTCACCGGGGAGCTGTTTTTT
-	TRBV20-1	TRBJ2-1	TRBD2	CSATKRGDYNEQFF	TGCAGTGCCACAAAGCGGGGGGACTACAATGAGCAGTTCTTC
few	TRBV6-5	TRBJ1-3	-	CASSYGFGAGGNTIYF	TGTGCCAGCAGTTACGGCTTCGGGGCGGGCGGAAACACCATATATTTT
-	TRBV5-1	TRBJ2-3	TRBD2	CASSPRGLAGELTQYF	TGCGCCAGCAGCCCGCGAGGACTAGCGGGAGAGCTTACGCAGTATTTT
few	TRBV25-1	TRBJ2-2	TRBD1	CASSGWDSNTGELFF	TGTGCCAGCAGTGGATGGGACAGTAACACCGGGGAGCTGTTTTTT